This T cell receptor beta chain appears in the sequencing data of a study of T cell responses to AZD1222 COVID-19 vaccine. Overall study findings and caveats: With dominance at 160-218 and 743-854, vaccine-associated CD4 TCRs spanned spike. Repertoires were sampled only after the peak T cell response.

Pooled samples include second doses given at about 4 or 12 weeks. Assay: immunoSEQ multiplex PCR; the TCRdb copy retains only in-frame clones and omits some. The profile shows 30,000 to 35,000 clones, 75% to 85% of them singletons. Germline V lookup: CDR1 SGHTS, CDR2 YDEGEE. CDR3 length: 19 amino acids. Between the trimmed V and J ends, which lost 5 bases and 4 bases, there was a span of 27 bases. Notes on this clone: Its antigen is not known.

The rearrangement links TRBV5-8 to TRBJ2-2; the D call may be TRBD1 or TRBD2 (5 bases each). Sequenced material: peripheral blood, taken 28 days after the second AZD1222 dose. This sequence originates from an adult who received the AZD1222 COVID-19 vaccine. The CDR3 DNA follows: TGTGCCAGCAGTGAGTCGGGGACGGTGTTCGTCGCTAGCACCGGGGAGCTGTTTTTT. Encoded protein: CASSESGTVFVASTGELFF.